A single T cell receptor (beta chain) is shown here with its context. The entry originates in a study of blood T cell repertoires in COVID-19. For the study at large: COVID-19 samples collected from the United States, Italy and Spain covered acute and convalescent phases. T cells, B-cell-depleted T cells, or PBMCs provided the cDNA or gDNA that served as material.

Authors' data handling: For nucleated cells, counts were estimated from reference gene primer amplification. Generated by immunoSEQ multiplex PCR, the TCRdb table keeps only in-frame clones and is missing some. D and trimming come from the DNA, and the V and J calls and clone size come from that table. The sample records around 130,000 clones, approximately 77% being singletons. The CDR3 is made up of 16 amino acids. The V and J ends lost 2 bases and 4 bases, in that order; junction bases with no gene match: 8. Germline V gene data show CDR1 as SEHNR and CDR2 as FQNEAQ (reference sequence). The chain uses TRBV7-9 and TRBJ1-1; 9 bases are shared with TRBD1. Sequenced sample: peripheral blood. The receptor was derived from a man of 80 years or more with acute or convalescent COVID-19. Here the CDR3 reads CASSLRTGVLGTEAFF. DNA for the CDR3: TGTGCCAGCAGCTTAAGGACAGGGGTGTTGGGCACTGAAGCTTTCTTT.